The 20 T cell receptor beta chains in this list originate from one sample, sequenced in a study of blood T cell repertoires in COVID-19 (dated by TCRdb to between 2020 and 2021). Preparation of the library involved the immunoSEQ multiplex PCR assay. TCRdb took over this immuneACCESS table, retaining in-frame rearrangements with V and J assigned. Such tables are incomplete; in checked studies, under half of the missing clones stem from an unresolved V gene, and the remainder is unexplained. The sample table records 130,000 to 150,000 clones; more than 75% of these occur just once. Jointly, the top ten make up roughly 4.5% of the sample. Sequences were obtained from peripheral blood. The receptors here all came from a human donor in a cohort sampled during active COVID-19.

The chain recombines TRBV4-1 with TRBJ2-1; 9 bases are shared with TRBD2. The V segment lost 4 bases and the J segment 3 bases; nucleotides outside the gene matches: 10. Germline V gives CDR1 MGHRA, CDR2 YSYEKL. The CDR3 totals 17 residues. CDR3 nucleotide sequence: TGCGCCAGCAGCCGTAACTCCGGGACTAGCTACTACAATGAGCAGTTCTTC. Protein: CASSRNSGTSYYNEQFF.

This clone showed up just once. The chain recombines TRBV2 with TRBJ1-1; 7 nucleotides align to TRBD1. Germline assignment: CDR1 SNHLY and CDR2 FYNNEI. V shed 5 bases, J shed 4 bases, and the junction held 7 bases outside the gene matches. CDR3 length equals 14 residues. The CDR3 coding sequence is TGTGCCAGCAGTTTACAGGGGCACGGCACTGAAGCTTTCTTT. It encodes CASSLQGHGTEAFF.

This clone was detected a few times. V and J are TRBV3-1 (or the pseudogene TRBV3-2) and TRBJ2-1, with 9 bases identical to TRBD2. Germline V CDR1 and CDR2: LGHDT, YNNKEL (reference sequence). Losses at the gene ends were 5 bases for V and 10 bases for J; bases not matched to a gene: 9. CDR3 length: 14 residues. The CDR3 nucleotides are TGTGCCAGCAGCTCCCATAGCGGGAGTGGGGAGCAGTTCTTC. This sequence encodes CASSSHSGSGEQFF.

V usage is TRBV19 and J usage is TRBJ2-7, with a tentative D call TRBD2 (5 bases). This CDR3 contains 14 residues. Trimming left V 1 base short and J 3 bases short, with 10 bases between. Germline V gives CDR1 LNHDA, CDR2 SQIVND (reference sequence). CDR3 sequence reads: CASSIGRRDYEQYF. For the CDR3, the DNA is TGTGCCAGTAGTATAGGCAGACGGGACTACGAGCAGTACTTC.

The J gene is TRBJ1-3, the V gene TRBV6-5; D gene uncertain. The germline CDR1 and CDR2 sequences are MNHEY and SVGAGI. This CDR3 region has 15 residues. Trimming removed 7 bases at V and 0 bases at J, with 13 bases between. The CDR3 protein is CASTDGVGSGNTIYF. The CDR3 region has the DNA TGTGCCAGCACCGACGGAGTAGGCTCTGGAAACACCATATATTTT.

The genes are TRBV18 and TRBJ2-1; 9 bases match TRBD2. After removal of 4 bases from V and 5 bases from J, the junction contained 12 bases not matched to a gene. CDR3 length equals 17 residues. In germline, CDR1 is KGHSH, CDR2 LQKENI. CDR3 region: CASSQRSSGMGNNEQFF. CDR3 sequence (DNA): TGTGCCAGCTCACAACGCTCTAGCGGGATGGGGAACAATGAGCAGTTCTTC.

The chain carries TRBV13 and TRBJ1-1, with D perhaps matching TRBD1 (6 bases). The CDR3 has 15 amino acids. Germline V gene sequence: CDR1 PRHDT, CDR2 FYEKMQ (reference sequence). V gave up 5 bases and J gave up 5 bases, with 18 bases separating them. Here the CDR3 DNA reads TGTGCCAGCAGCCCCGGGACATTTAAGTATACTGAAGCTTTCTTT. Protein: CASSPGTFKYTEAFF.

CDR3 bases: TGTGCCAGCAGTCACCAACAGGGATTCGGTGAGACCCAGTACTTC. Its translation: CASSHQQGFGETQYF. The J gene is TRBJ2-5, the V gene TRBV27; perhaps TRBD1 as D (6 bases). The CDR3 is 15 residues long. Germline V gives CDR1 MNHEY, CDR2 SMNVEV (reference sequence). Trimming removed 5 bases at V and 5 bases at J, with 18 bases between.

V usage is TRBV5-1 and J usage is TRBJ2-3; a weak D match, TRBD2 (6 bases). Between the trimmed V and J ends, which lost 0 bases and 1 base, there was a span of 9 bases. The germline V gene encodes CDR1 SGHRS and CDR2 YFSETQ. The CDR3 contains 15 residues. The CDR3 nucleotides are TGCGCCAGCAGCTTGGGGGACTTTCGCACAGATACGCAGTATTTT. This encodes CASSLGDFRTDTQYF.

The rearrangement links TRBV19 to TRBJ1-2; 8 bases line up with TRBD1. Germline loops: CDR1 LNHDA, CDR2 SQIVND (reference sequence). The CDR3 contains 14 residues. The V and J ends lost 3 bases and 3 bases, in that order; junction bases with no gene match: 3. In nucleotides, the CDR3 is TGTGCCAGTAGTATGAGACAGGGGTACTATGGCTACACCTTC. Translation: CASSMRQGYYGYTF. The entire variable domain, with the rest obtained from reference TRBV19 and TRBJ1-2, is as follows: DGGITQSPKYLFRKEGQNVTLSCEQNLNHDAMYWYRQDPGQGLRLIYYSQIVNDFQKGDIAEGYSVSREKKESFPLTVTSAQKNPTAFYLCASSMRQGYYGYTFGSGTRLTVV.

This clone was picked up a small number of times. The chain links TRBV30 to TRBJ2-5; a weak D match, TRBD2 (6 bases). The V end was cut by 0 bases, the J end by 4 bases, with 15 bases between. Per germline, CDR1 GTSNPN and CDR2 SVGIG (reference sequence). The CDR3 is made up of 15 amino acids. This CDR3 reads CAWSVPTAGGETQYF. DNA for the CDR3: TGTGCCTGGAGTGTACCGACTGCCGGGGGAGAGACCCAGTACTTC.

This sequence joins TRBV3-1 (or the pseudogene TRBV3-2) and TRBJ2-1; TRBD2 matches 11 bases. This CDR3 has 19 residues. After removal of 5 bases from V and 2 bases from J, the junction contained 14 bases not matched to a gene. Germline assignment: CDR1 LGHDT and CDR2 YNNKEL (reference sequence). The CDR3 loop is CASSAVAGGPVIAYNEQFF. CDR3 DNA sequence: TGTGCCAGCAGCGCAGTAGCGGGAGGGCCCGTAATCGCCTACAATGAGCAGTTCTTC.

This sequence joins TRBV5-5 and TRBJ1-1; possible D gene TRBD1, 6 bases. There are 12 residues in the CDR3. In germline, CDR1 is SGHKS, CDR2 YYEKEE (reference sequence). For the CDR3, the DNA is TGTGCTTGGGGGGGCTCGAACACTGAAGCTTTCTTT. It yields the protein CAWGGSNTEAFF.

The CDR3 region is CASSLETPGQGARGELFF. CDR3 in DNA: TGCGCCAGCAGTCTTGAGACCCCGGGACAGGGGGCGCGCGGGGAGCTGTTTTTT. The V gene is TRBV10-1, the J gene TRBJ2-2; 12 bases line up with TRBD1. Losses at the gene ends were 5 bases for V and 7 bases for J; bases not matched to a gene: 14. The CDR3 is made up of 18 amino acids. Germline V CDR1 and CDR2: WNHNN, SYGVQD (reference sequence).

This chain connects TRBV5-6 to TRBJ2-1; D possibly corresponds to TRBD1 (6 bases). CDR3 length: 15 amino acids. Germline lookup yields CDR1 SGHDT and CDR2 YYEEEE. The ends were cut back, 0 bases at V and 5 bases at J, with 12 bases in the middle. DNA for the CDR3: TGTGCCAGCAGCTTGGTCTCTGACAGGCACAATGAGCAGTTCTTC. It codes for CASSLVSDRHNEQFF.

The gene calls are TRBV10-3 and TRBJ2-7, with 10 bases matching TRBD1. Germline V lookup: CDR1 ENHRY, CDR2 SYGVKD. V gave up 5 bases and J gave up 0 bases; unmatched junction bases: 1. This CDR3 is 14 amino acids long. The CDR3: CAISWTGGSYEQYF. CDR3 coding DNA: TGTGCCATCAGTTGGACAGGGGGCTCCTACGAGCAGTACTTC.

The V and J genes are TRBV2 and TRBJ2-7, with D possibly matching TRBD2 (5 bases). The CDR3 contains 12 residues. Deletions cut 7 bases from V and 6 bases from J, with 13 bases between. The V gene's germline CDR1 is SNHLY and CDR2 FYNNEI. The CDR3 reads CASTEVEVEQYV. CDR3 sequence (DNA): TGTGCCAGCACGGAGGTAGAGGTCGAGCAGTACGTC.

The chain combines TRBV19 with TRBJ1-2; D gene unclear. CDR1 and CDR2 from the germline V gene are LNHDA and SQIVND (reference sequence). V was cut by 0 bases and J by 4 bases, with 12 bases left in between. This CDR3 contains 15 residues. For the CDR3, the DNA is TGTGCCAGTAGTATAGAGGTTCGGCAGGTCTATGGCTACACCTTC. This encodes CASSIEVRQVYGYTF.

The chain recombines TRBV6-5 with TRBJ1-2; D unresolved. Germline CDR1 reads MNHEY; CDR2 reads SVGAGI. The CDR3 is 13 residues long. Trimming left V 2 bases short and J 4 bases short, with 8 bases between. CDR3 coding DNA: TGTGCCAGCAGTTACCTGCTAAGCTATGGCTACACCTTC. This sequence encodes CASSYLLSYGYTF.

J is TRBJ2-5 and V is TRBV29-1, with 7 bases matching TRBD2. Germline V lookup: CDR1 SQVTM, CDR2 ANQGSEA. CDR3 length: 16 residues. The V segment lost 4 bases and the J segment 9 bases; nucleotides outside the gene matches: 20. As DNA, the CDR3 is TGCAGCGTTGGTCCCGTAGCGGGTTCGTCCCGGGGGGCCCAGTACTTC. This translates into CSVGPVAGSSRGAQYF. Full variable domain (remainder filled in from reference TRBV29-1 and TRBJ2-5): SAVISQKPSRDICQRGTSLTIQCQVDSQVTMMFWYRQQPGQSLTLIATANQGSEATYESGFVIDKFPISRPNLTFSTLTVSNMSPEDSSIYLCSVGPVAGSSRGAQYFGPGTRLLVL.